The 26 T cell receptor beta chains in this list originate from one sample, sequenced in a study of human versus mouse CDR3 diversity and MHC coevolution. Using immunoSEQ multiplex PCR, the repertoire was profiled, and TCRdb retains in-frame clones only, with some absent. The sample lists 80,000 or so clones, around 93% seen once, with about 1.4% in the top ten. Sequencing was carried out using naive CD4+ T cells from blood. Subset reported: CD45RO-negative CD62L-positive naive CD4 T cells. The receptors shown here come from a person between 25 and 75 years old in good health.

The J gene is TRBJ1-1, the V gene TRBV11-3; D unresolved. V gave up 1 base and J gave up 1 base, with 4 bases separating them. CDR1 and CDR2 (germline): SGHNT, YENEEA. There are 13 residues in the CDR3. CDR3 sequence (DNA): TGTGCCAGCAGCTTAGGCGGGAACACTGAAGCTTTCTTT. It encodes CASSLGGNTEAFF.

The rearrangement joins TRBV27 to TRBJ1-5; 8 nucleotides agree with TRBD1. This CDR3 is built from 14 residues. CDR1 MNHEY and CDR2 SMNVEV come from the germline V gene (reference sequence). Trimming at V came to 5 bases and at J to 7 bases, leaving 7 bases not matched to a gene. The CDR3 coding sequence is TGTGCCAGCAGTCTCGGACAGGGAGGCCAGCCCCAGCATTTT. Translation: CASSLGQGGQPQHF.

V gene TRBV5-1 combines with J gene TRBJ1-3; D may be TRBD1 (5 bases). The CDR3 is 16 amino acids. V lost 0 bases and J lost 1, with 11 bases in between. The germline V gene has CDR1 SGHRS and CDR2 YFSETQ. The CDR3 loop reads CASSLAEAGSGNTIYF. CDR3 DNA: TGCGCCAGCAGCTTGGCCGAAGCAGGGTCTGGAAACACCATATATTTT.

This clone has just one count. The chain recombines TRBV5-1 with TRBJ1-1; D gene unclear. CDR1 is SGHRS, CDR2 YFSETQ, per germline. The CDR3 sequence is 17 residues long. Trimming stripped 4 bases from V and 0 bases from J, with 19 bases between. CDR3 bases: TGCGCCAGCAGCACCTTTTTGGGCAGCCTCATGAACACTGAAGCTTTCTTT. Translated: CASSTFLGSLMNTEAFF.

The chain has TRBV5-4 and TRBJ1-1, with TRBD1 matching 7 bases. Trimming cost V 4 bases and J 2 bases; bases outside gene matches: 8. Germline CDR1 and CDR2: SGHNT and YYREEE (reference sequence). The CDR3 contains 15 residues. The CDR3 reads CASSRTGTVNTEAFF. The DNA of the CDR3 is TGTGCCAGCAGCCGGACCGGGACAGTAAACACTGAAGCTTTCTTT.

To note about this clone: The junction departs from the called germline gene at one end, perhaps through a read error. The V gene is TRBV7-8, the J gene TRBJ1-1; perhaps TRBD1 as D (6 bases). The CDR3 covers 14 residues. Germline CDR1 SGHVS, CDR2 FQNEAQ. For the CDR3, the DNA is TGTGCCAGCAGCCCGGCGGGGGGGCGCACTGAAGCTTCCTTT. It specifies CASSPAGGRTEASF.

J is TRBJ1-2 and V is TRBV7-2, with D unresolved. The CDR3 has 12 amino acids. V was clipped by 0 bases and J by 5 bases, with 4 bases between them. The germline CDR1 and CDR2 sequences are SGHTA and FQGNSA. The CDR3 protein is CASSLAQYGYTF. CDR3 coding DNA: TGTGCCAGCAGCTTAGCGCAGTATGGCTACACCTTC.

The V call is TRBV4-2, the J call TRBJ1-1, with 12 bases lining up with TRBD1. The trim removed 0 bases at V and 5 bases at J, leaving 19 bases unmatched. This CDR3 has 21 residues. The germline CDR1 and CDR2 sequences are LGHNA and YNFKEQ. The CDR3 loop reads CASSQDIGTGGHLPQWTEAFF. CDR3 coding DNA: TGTGCCAGCAGCCAAGATATTGGGACAGGGGGCCATCTTCCTCAGTGGACTGAAGCTTTCTTT.

The chain uses TRBV5-1 and TRBJ2-1, with D perhaps matching TRBD1 (5 bases). Per the germline V gene, CDR1 is SGHRS and CDR2 is YFSETQ. CDR3 length: 15 residues. V was shortened by 0 bases and J by 3 bases, with 10 bases between the two germline ends. The CDR3: CASSLAVGDYNEQFF. DNA of the CDR3: TGCGCCAGCAGCTTGGCGGTAGGGGACTACAATGAGCAGTTCTTC.

This sequence joins TRBV28 and TRBJ2-6, with 7 bases lining up with TRBD2. The CDR3 covers 19 residues. Unmatched junction bases numbered 12, after V lost 4 bases and J lost 0 bases. Germline CDR1 reads MDHEN; CDR2 reads SYDVKM. The CDR3 loop reads CASSSTGPGGYSGANVLTF. CDR3 DNA sequence: TGTGCCAGCAGTTCCACCGGACCGGGGGGATACTCTGGGGCCAACGTCCTGACTTTC.

V usage is TRBV28 and J usage is TRBJ1-1; 10 nucleotides align to TRBD1. V gave up 7 bases and J gave up 0 bases; unmatched junction bases: 5. The CDR3 is made up of 15 amino acids. Germline-derived CDR1 and CDR2 are MDHEN and SYDVKM. CDR3: CASTRDRGVNTEAFF. The CDR3 DNA sequence: TGTGCCAGCACGAGGGACAGGGGTGTGAACACTGAAGCTTTCTTT. The variable domain in full, with the rest retrieved from reference TRBV28 and TRBJ1-1, is DVKVTQSSRYLVKRTGEKVFLECVQDMDHENMFWYRQDPGLGLRLIYFSYDVKMKEKGDIPEGYSVSREKKERFSLILESASTNQTSMYLCASTRDRGVNTEAFFGQGTRLTVV.

This rearrangement joins TRBV30 to TRBJ1-6, with D unresolved. The CDR3 is 11 residues long. Trimming cost V 4 bases and J 16 bases, with 14 bases left between them. Germline values: CDR1 GTSNPN, CDR2 SVGIG (reference sequence). CDR3 sequence (DNA): TGTGCCTGGACAGGACTTGGCCGTCTCCACTTT. This codes for CAWTGLGRLHF.

A word on this clone: One junction end does not reproduce the germline sequence, and a read error may be involved. The chain employs TRBV2 and TRBJ2-7; D remains ambiguous. The CDR3 is made up of 12 amino acids. Per the germline V gene, CDR1 is SNHLY and CDR2 is FYNNEI. Written as DNA, the CDR3 is TGTGCCAGCAGGGAAGGAGTCTACGAGCAGTACTTC. Its translation: CASREGVYEQYF.

The V call is TRBV9, the J call TRBJ2-1; tentative D call: TRBD2 (5 bases). The CDR3 contains 17 residues. V was pared by 0 bases and J by 0 bases, with 13 bases between. Germline V gives CDR1 SGDLS, CDR2 YYNGEE. CDR3 nucleotide sequence: TGTGCCAGCAGCGTAGAGGTAACTAGTTCCTCCTACAATGAGCAGTTCTTC. The encoded protein is CASSVEVTSSSYNEQFF.

The CDR3 sequence is CASSPRQANEKLFF. In nucleotides, the CDR3 is TGTGCCAGCTCACCACGGCAGGCCAATGAAAAACTGTTTTTT. V is TRBV18 and J is TRBJ1-4; D unclear. V gave up 1 base and J gave up 5 bases, with 8 bases separating them. The CDR3 runs 14 residues. Germline V gene sequence: CDR1 KGHSH, CDR2 LQKENI. The full variable domain, in which reference TRBV18 and TRBJ1-4 provide the parts outside the CDR3, is NAGVMQNPRHLVRRRGQEARLRCSPMKGHSHVYWYRQLPEEGLKFMVYLQKENIIDESGMPKERFSAEFPKEGPSILRIQQVVRGDSAAYFCASSPRQANEKLFFGSGTQLSVL.

V gene TRBV6-5 combines with J gene TRBJ1-4; D is unclear. This CDR3 contains 16 residues. The germline V gene encodes CDR1 MNHEY and CDR2 SVGAGI. With 0 bases removed from V and 2 bases from J, the gap between germline ends came to 10 bases. In nucleotides, the CDR3 is TGTGCCAGCAGTTACTCGAATGAGGGTACTAATGAAAAACTGTTTTTT. Translated: CASSYSNEGTNEKLFF.

CDR3 residues: CASSPGLAGAAGELFF. In DNA, the CDR3 is TGTGCCAGCTCACCCGGCTTAGCGGGAGCCGCCGGGGAGCTGTTTTTT. The chain combines TRBV18 with TRBJ2-2; TRBD2 matches 9 bases. This CDR3 contains 16 residues. Per germline, CDR1 KGHSH and CDR2 LQKENI. After removal of 3 bases from V and 6 bases from J, the junction contained 8 bases not matched to a gene.

The chain joins TRBV4-3 to TRBJ2-1; D is unresolved. The ends were cut back, 4 bases at V and 7 bases at J, with 23 bases in the middle. From germline, CDR1 is LGHNA and CDR2 YSLEER. This CDR3 comprises 17 residues. CDR3 protein: CASSPELLSRVWNEQFF. In DNA, the CDR3 is TGCGCCAGCAGCCCAGAGCTCCTATCGAGAGTATGGAATGAGCAGTTCTTC.

V and J are TRBV7-2 and TRBJ2-7; 8 nucleotides align to TRBD2. Germline CDR1 reads SGHTA; CDR2 reads FQGNSA. The J segment lost 2 bases and the V segment lost 1 base, leaving 10 bases of the junction unmatched. The CDR3 is 17 residues long. CDR3 amino acids: CASSLEVSGNTPYEQYF. Written as DNA, the CDR3 is TGTGCCAGCAGCTTAGAGGTTAGCGGGAACACACCCTACGAGCAGTACTTC.

The chain joins TRBV7-8 to TRBJ2-1; 8 nucleotides align to TRBD2. Germline CDR1 and CDR2: SGHVS and FQNEAQ. CDR3 size: 15 residues. V trimming: 4 bases; J trimming: 3 bases; junction bases outside the gene matches: 5. CDR3 sequence (DNA): TGTGCCAGCAGCTCAACTAGCGGAAGCTACAATGAGCAGTTCTTC. Encoded protein: CASSSTSGSYNEQFF.

The chain combines TRBV4-2 with TRBJ2-1; D unclear. Germline loops: CDR1 LGHNA, CDR2 YNFKEQ. Between the trimmed V and J ends, which lost 1 base and 2 bases, there was a span of 3 bases. There are 13 residues in the CDR3. CDR3 region: CASSQGAYNEQFF. CDR3 nucleotides: TGTGCCAGCAGCCAAGGAGCCTACAATGAGCAGTTCTTC.

A note on this clone: The identical CDR3 is also encoded by other nucleotide sequences in the sample. The chain carries TRBV18 and TRBJ2-7, with D perhaps TRBD1 (6 bases). Germline CDR1 is KGHSH and CDR2 is LQKENI. The CDR3 is made up of 12 amino acids. V lost 3 bases, J lost 4 bases, and 7 bases lay in between. The CDR3 loop is CASSPTGYEQYF. CDR3 in DNA: TGTGCCAGCTCACCGACAGGTTACGAGCAGTACTTC.

Notes on this clone: Other DNA sequences in the sample encode the same CDR3. The genes are TRBV7-2 and TRBJ2-7; 10 bases agree with TRBD2. Germline loops: CDR1 SGHTA, CDR2 FQGNSA. V lost 5 bases and J lost 4; bases outside the gene matches: 5. This CDR3 is 14 amino acids long. The CDR3 DNA sequence: TGTGCCAGCAGCCAAACTAGCGGGGCGTACGAGCAGTACTTC. This gives the protein CASSQTSGAYEQYF.

The CDR3 sequence is CASRDRITDTQYF. The CDR3 bases are TGTGCCAGCCGGGACAGGATCACAGATACGCAGTATTTT. The chain couples TRBV13 to TRBJ2-3; 8 bases are a match to TRBD1. The CDR3 runs to 13 residues. Germline values: CDR1 PRHDT, CDR2 FYEKMQ (reference sequence). After removal of 8 bases from V and 2 bases from J, the junction contained 3 bases not matched to a gene. Complete variable domain (other parts from reference TRBV13 and TRBJ2-3): AAGVIQSPRHLIKEKRETATLKCYPIPRHDTVYWYQQGPGQDPQFLISFYEKMQSDKGSIPDRFSAQQFSDYHSELNMSSLELGDSALYFCASRDRITDTQYFGPGTRLTVL.

In DNA form, the CDR3 reads TGTGCCAGCAGCGAGAGTAGCGGGAGGCATGAGCAGTTCTTC. Translated: CASSESSGRHEQFF. This rearrangement joins TRBV9 to TRBJ2-1; 10 nucleotides line up with TRBD2. V was clipped by 3 bases and J by 8 bases; unmatched bases: 5. Germline V gene data show CDR1 as SGDLS and CDR2 as YYNGEE. The length of the CDR3 is 14 residues.

V is TRBV5-1 and J is TRBJ1-2; D call uncertain. Germline V gives CDR1 SGHRS, CDR2 YFSETQ. The V end was cut by 1 base, the J end by 8 bases, with 12 bases between. The CDR3 length is 13 residues. The CDR3 DNA reads TGCGCCAGCAGCTTGAACGAGGGAGCCGGCTACACCTTC. It encodes CASSLNEGAGYTF.